This T cell receptor beta chain was found in a study of blood T cell repertoires in COVID-19. Study as a whole: The cDNA or gDNA used as material had been derived from T cells, B-cell-depleted T cells, or PBMCs.

Only in-frame clones appear in the TCRdb table, and some are missing; sequencing was by immunoSEQ multiplex PCR. The sample carries under 300,000 clones, about 80% recorded once. The source material was peripheral blood. This receptor was identified in a woman aged 80 or older with acute or convalescent COVID-19.

The CDR3 here is CAISPGQGRSSSYEQYF. CDR3 sequence (DNA): TGTGCCATCAGTCCCGGACAGGGGAGATCCAGCTCCTACGAGCAGTACTTC. The chain recombines TRBV10-3 with TRBJ2-7, with TRBD1 identical over 9 bases. CDR3 size: 17 residues. V shed 5 bases and J 0 bases; nucleotides not matched to a gene: 11. Germline V gene lookup returns CDR1 ENHRY and CDR2 SYGVKD.